Sequencing of this T cell receptor beta chain was carried out in a study of shared clonotypes between healthy human individuals (dated by TCRdb to between 2020 and 2021). Concerning the study at large: The cohort included three men and a couple of women between 18 and 49 years of age. Per donor, three plates each were used for CD4 naive and CD4 memory, two for CD8 naive, and one for CD8 memory. To estimate repertoire size and how much clonotypes are shared between individuals, the study performed deep sequencing of blood TCR repertoires from about five healthy adults. To increase sequencing depth and limit assay-specific biases, TCR repertoire library preparation and sequencing were carried out by different laboratories using diverse techniques. Per donor, leukapheresis produced somewhere between about 0.85 and 10 billion PBMCs. The investigation overall reported the following: Sharing across four donors was observed for 5% to 6.5% of naive CD4, about 3.2% of naive CD8, around 2.5% of memory CD4, and around 0.4% of memory CD8 clonotypes. Compared with non-shared clonotypes, clonotypes shared by all four sorted-subset donors had higher generation probabilities. The genetic and exposure-history diversity represented was limited by the small number of donors. Only blood was sampled, and tissue TCR repertoires likely differ from those in blood. Pairwise subsampling indicated that sequencing depth was expected to affect the degree of clonotype sharing among donors. Even with the large sequencing depth, rarefaction of the sorted-subset datasets indicated that sequencing was incomplete. Naive subsets generally had larger estimated clonotype richness than memory subsets.

Using the deep immunoSEQ assay, TCR CDR3 regions were amplified from genomic DNA by multiplex PCR. Genomic DNA extracted from each cell subset was distributed evenly over all wells of several immunoSEQ 96-well plates, and each plate served as one replicate. For sorted subsets, each replicate PCR was loaded with roughly 190 ng genomic DNA, equivalent to 25,000 to 35,000 T cell genomes. Purified libraries were quantified with a Qubit 3.0 fluorometer, sized on a Bioanalyzer 2100, and re-quantified with the KAPA Library Quantification kit. A separate single-read 150-cycle Illumina NextSeq 550 flow cell was used to sequence each immunoSEQ 96-well plate. On the study's bioinformatics: Because only junctional sequences without quality scores were contained in the immunoSEQ output, filtering matching that applied to full-length reads could not be performed. To assign V/J genes and CDR3, sequences were annotated using PyIR, a Python wrapper for IgBLAST v1.9, with IMGT germline references. Reads with weak V/J assignments (E-value above 1e-6), missing CDR3, stop codons, out-of-frame junctions, or ambiguous translated residues were removed. V3J clonotypes were defined by identical inferred V gene, J gene, and CDR3 amino acid sequence. To compute the percentage overlap between repertoires, the number of shared unique clonotypes was divided by the size of the smaller repertoire. Repertoire richness was assessed with RTK rarefaction, the Chao1 estimator, and Recon v2.1 estimates of unobserved clonotypes. Generation probabilities were computed with OLGA for all TCRbeta clonotypes obtained by the gDNA method from several donors. The clones in this table, taken by TCRdb from immuneACCESS, are in-frame only. Not every clone is retained; where verified, under half of the shortfall comes from an unresolved V gene, and the cause of the rest is unknown. That table furnishes V, J and clone size, whereas the DNA furnished D and trimming. Within this sample are about 2.4 million clones, with approximately 90% of them counted one time only. The ten top clones hold around 0.14% of the sample.

The CDR3 starts with the cysteine, ends with the phenylalanine, and has 17 residues. Kept here is only the CDR3 DNA, which spans 51 bases and is read in frame from base 1. Here V drops 0 bases and J drops 5 bases, and the junction holds 11 bases not matched to any gene. Reading the germline V gene gives CDR1 MGHDK and CDR2 SYGVNS. Donors were healthy HIV-negative adults with no recently reported acute infections or vaccinations. Every donor was a Caucasian adult residing in Nashville, Tennessee, USA. Magnetic negative selection was used to enrich CD4+ T cells, after which naive cells were positively selected on CD45RA and the negative fraction became the memory subset. After blood collection by leukapheresis, PBMCs were isolated using Ficoll-Histopaque density gradient centrifugation and then cryopreserved in the vapor phase of liquid nitrogen. Analytical flow cytometry was used to check the purity and quantity of every magnetically sorted T cell population. From each sorted fraction, genomic DNA was isolated and quantified by UV absorbance on a Nanodrop 2000c.

Details on this clone: The antigen it binds to is not known. Base qualities are not at hand, and no much larger clone is one base apart.

The sample consisted of naive CD4+ T cells sorted from blood. This sample's cell subset or site label indicates: CD45RA+ positively selected. The chain uses TRBV25-1 and TRBJ2-7; 9 central nucleotides agree with TRBD1. The receptor was isolated from a man aged 18 to 29 in good health. The CDR3 reads CASSEYRGPGQGDEQYF. The DNA sequence is given as TGTGCCAGCAGTGAATATAGGGGACCGGGACAGGGTGACGAGCAGTACTTC.